The present T cell receptor (beta chain) was sequenced within a study of beta chain features in type 1 diabetes. Study-wide background: The examined sorted cells totaled 85 million to 120 million across samples.

This clone has just a few counts. Expressed TCRB transcripts got sequenced, as all isolated RNA was reverse transcribed. Profiled with immunoSEQ multiplex PCR; TCRdb holds only in-frame clones, not every one. Of roughly 400,000 clones in the sample, around 14% were seen once. The TCR was taken from a man aged 25-45 years in good health. The source material was naive CD4+ T cells from blood.

CDR3 sequence reads: CAGSLGQARQPQHF. CDR3 DNA: TGTGCCGGGAGCCTGGGACAGGCCCGGCAGCCCCAGCATTTT. The rearrangement joins TRBV2 to TRBJ1-5; 8 bases agree with TRBD1. CDR1 SNHLY and CDR2 FYNNEI come from the germline V gene. CDR3 size: 14 residues. With 11 bases clipped from V and 7 bases from J, the junction kept 13 bases outside the gene matches.